A selection of T cell receptor beta chains follows, all from one sample in a study of memory CD4+ T cells and cytomegalovirus serostatus. Generated by immunoSEQ multiplex PCR, the TCRdb table keeps only in-frame clones and is missing some. The sample shows almost 45,000 clones, 79% of them seen only once. Input material: memory CD4+ T cells from blood. The origin of the receptors is an adult in good health and CMV-seronegative. The CDR3 runs from the conserved cysteine through the conserved F or W. The D gene is left open where the match is weak. Size values are once, few and many counts, or a class for expanded clones, and some rows have none.

V: TRBV30; size: -; D: TRBD1; J: TRBJ1-1; CDR3: CAWIHGTGLGGTEAFF; DNA: TGTGCCTGGATTCACGGGACAGGGCTTGGAGGCACTGAAGCTTTCTTT
V: TRBV2; size: -; D: -; J: TRBJ2-7; CDR3: CASHPTDPRGEQYF; DNA: TGTGCCAGCCATCCCACGGACCCCCGGGGCGAGCAGTACTTC
V: TRBV19; size: -; D: TRBD1; J: TRBJ1-3; CDR3: CASSYWGFRDSSSGNTIYF; DNA: TGTGCCAGTAGTTATTGGGGTTTCCGGGACAGTTCCTCTGGAAACACCATATATTTT
V: TRBV4-1; size: -; D: -; J: TRBJ2-1; CDR3: CASSQASRGEQFF; DNA: TGCGCCAGCAGCCAGGCTAGCCGCGGTGAGCAGTTCTTC
V: TRBV5-4; size: -; D: -; J: TRBJ2-2; CDR3: CASSPPLRANTGELFF; DNA: TGTGCCAGCAGCCCCCCTCTCAGGGCGAACACCGGGGAGCTGTTTTTT
V: TRBV6-5; size: -; D: -; J: TRBJ1-4; CDR3: CASSYSTATNEKLFF; DNA: TGTGCCAGCAGTTACTCGACAGCAACTAATGAAAAACTGTTTTTT
V: TRBV11-2; size: -; D: -; J: TRBJ2-2; CDR3: CASSWAANTGELFF; DNA: TGTGCCAGCAGCTGGGCGGCGAACACCGGGGAGCTGTTTTTT
V: TRBV11-3; size: -; D: -; J: TRBJ1-4; CDR3: CASSFKGIGEKLFF; DNA: TGTGCCAGCAGCTTTAAGGGGATCGGTGAAAAACTGTTTTTT
V: TRBV6-5; size: few; D: -; J: TRBJ1-1; CDR3: CASSHDQDSPEAFF; DNA: TGTGCCAGCAGTCACGACCAGGACAGCCCTGAAGCTTTCTTT
V: TRBV7-9; size: -; D: TRBD2; J: TRBJ2-1; CDR3: CASSSTSGRSYNEQFF; DNA: TGTGCCAGCAGCTCAACTAGCGGGCGCTCCTACAATGAGCAGTTCTTC
V: TRBV27; size: -; D: TRBD1; J: TRBJ1-3; CDR3: CASSTYRGERNTIYF; DNA: TGTGCCAGCAGTACCTACAGGGGGGAACGAAACACCATATATTTT
V: TRBV29-1; size: -; D: -; J: TRBJ2-3; CDR3: CSVEPASTDTQYF; DNA: TGCAGCGTTGAGCCGGCTAGCACAGATACGCAGTATTTT
V: TRBV5-1; size: -; D: TRBD2; J: TRBJ2-1; CDR3: CASSLAGLAGYNEQFF; DNA: TGCGCCAGCAGCTTGGCGGGACTAGCGGGTTACAATGAGCAGTTCTTC
V: TRBV14; size: once; D: TRBD2; J: TRBJ2-7; CDR3: CASSQDALAGAYEQYF; DNA: TGTGCCAGCAGCCAAGATGCGCTAGCGGGAGCCTACGAGCAGTACTTC
V: TRBV5-1; size: -; D: -; J: TRBJ2-2; CDR3: CASSLEGPHTGELFF; DNA: TGCGCCAGCAGCTTGGAGGGACCCCACACCGGGGAGCTGTTTTTT
V: TRBV4-1; size: -; D: TRBD2; J: TRBJ2-2; CDR3: CASSQGTSGSVALFF; DNA: TGCGCCAGCAGCCAAGGGACTAGCGGGAGTGTGGCGCTGTTTTTT
V: TRBV28; size: -; D: TRBD1; J: TRBJ2-1; CDR3: CASSSQPGQGYHEQFF; DNA: TGTGCCAGCAGTTCGCAGCCGGGACAGGGTTACCATGAGCAGTTCTTC
V: TRBV10-3; size: few; D: -; J: TRBJ1-1; CDR3: CAISEEGRSAFF; DNA: TGTGCCATCAGTGAGGAGGGACGATCGGCTTTCTTT
V: TRBV11-2; size: -; D: TRBD1; J: TRBJ2-7; CDR3: CASSLTRSDRDYF; DNA: TGTGCCAGCAGCTTAACAAGGTCGGACAGGGATTACTTC
V: TRBV5-1; size: -; D: -; J: TRBJ2-2; CDR3: CASSRGSGNTGELFF; DNA: TGCGCCAGCAGCCGGGGGAGCGGGAACACCGGGGAGCTGTTTTTT
V: TRBV11-3; size: few; D: -; J: TRBJ2-7; CDR3: CASSHYTTPYEQYF; DNA: TGTGCCAGCAGCCATTACACGACACCTTACGAGCAGTACTTC
V: TRBV19; size: once; D: TRBD2; J: TRBJ2-3; CDR3: CASCASGIADTQYF; DNA: TGTGCCAGTTGTGCTAGCGGGATAGCAGATACGCAGTATTTT
V: TRBV13; size: -; D: -; J: TRBJ1-1; CDR3: CASSRGWVSTEAFF; DNA: TGTGCCAGCAGCAGAGGATGGGTGAGCACTGAAGCTTTCTTT
V: TRBV19; size: -; D: -; J: TRBJ2-5; CDR3: CASSIGGGTEPEETQYF; DNA: TGTGCCAGTAGTATAGGAGGTGGTACCGAACCAGAAGAGACCCAGTACTTC